The 25 T cell receptor beta chains presented below share a single source sample, sequenced in a study of blood T cell repertoires in COVID-19. The protocol was immunoSEQ multiplex PCR, while the TCRdb copy is restricted to in-frame clones and leaves out a portion. The table includes about 160,000 clones, around 90% detected once. The sample comprised peripheral blood. These receptors all stem from a woman aged 60-75 years who had recovered from COVID-19.

The V and J genes are TRBV6-5 and TRBJ1-5; D might be TRBD1 (5 bases). The CDR3 consists of 13 residues. CDR1 and CDR2 (germline): MNHEY, SVGAGI. V gave up 2 bases and J gave up 7 bases, with 9 bases separating them. CDR3 nucleotides: TGTGCCAGCAGTTACGGGAAGGGGCAGCCCCAGCATTTT. This translates into CASSYGKGQPQHF.

This chain links TRBV6-1 with TRBJ1-3; D perhaps matches TRBD1 (6 bases). V dropped 4 bases and J dropped 0 bases, with 16 bases sitting between them. Germline-derived CDR1 and CDR2 are MNHNS and SASEGT. The CDR3 extends over 17 amino acids. The CDR3 region has the DNA TGTGCCAGCAGTGCGTCTCCCGGGGGGCCCTCTGGAAACACCATATATTTT. It yields the protein CASSASPGGPSGNTIYF.

V usage is TRBV10-3 and J usage is TRBJ1-6; no clear D. Looked up from germline, CDR1 is ENHRY and CDR2 is SYGVKD. This CDR3 has 15 residues. Deletions cut 4 bases from V and 2 bases from J, with 9 bases between. The CDR3 protein is CAISVEQPYNSPLHF. DNA for the CDR3: TGTGCCATCAGTGTAGAACAGCCCTATAATTCACCCCTCCACTTT.

The chain recombines TRBV29-1 with TRBJ2-1; 8 bases agree with TRBD1. The CDR3 consists of 15 residues. V shed 5 bases and J 4 bases; nucleotides not matched to a gene: 10. The germline V gene has CDR1 SQVTM and CDR2 ANQGSEA. The CDR3 reads CSVRPQGATYNEQFF. CDR3 in DNA: TGCAGCGTTAGACCCCAGGGGGCGACTTACAATGAGCAGTTCTTC.

The rearrangement uses TRBV5-1 and TRBJ2-1, with 8 bases aligning to TRBD1. CDR3 length: 15 residues. V lost 4 bases, J lost 7 bases, and 10 bases stayed unmatched. Germline CDR1 is SGHRS and CDR2 is YFSETQ. The DNA for the CDR3 is TGCGCCAGCAGCATAGGGACAGGACAACCGAATGAGCAGTTCTTC. Protein: CASSIGTGQPNEQFF. Using reference TRBV5-1 and TRBJ2-1 for the parts outside the CDR3, the full variable domain is KAGVTQTPRYLIKTRGQQVTLSCSPISGHRSVSWYQQTPGQGLQFLFEYFSETQRNKGNFPGRFSGRQFSNSRSEMNVSTLELGDSALYLCASSIGTGQPNEQFFGPGTRLTVL.

The V call is TRBV4-2, the J call TRBJ2-1, with TRBD1 matching 11 bases. V gave up 0 bases and J gave up 3 bases; unmatched junction bases: 22. Germline V gene data show CDR1 as LGHNA and CDR2 as YNFKEQ. This CDR3 is built from 23 residues. Here the CDR3 reads CASSQEHFWTGGSGRLGYNEQFF. The CDR3 DNA sequence: TGTGCCAGCAGCCAAGAGCATTTCTGGACAGGGGGCTCGGGGAGGCTTGGCTACAATGAGCAGTTCTTC.

V is TRBV5-1 and J is TRBJ2-5; no reliable D call. Germline lookup yields CDR1 SGHRS and CDR2 YFSETQ. V was pared by 0 bases and J by 7 bases, with 10 bases between. This CDR3 contains 13 residues. Written as DNA, the CDR3 is TGCGCCAGCAGCTTGGCCCGTGAGGCGACCCAGTACTTC. Its translation: CASSLAREATQYF.

The chain is built from TRBV4-1 and TRBJ1-3, with a possible D match to TRBD1 (6 bases). CDR3 length: 17 amino acids. In germline, CDR1 is MGHRA, CDR2 YSYEKL. Trimming stripped 0 bases from V and 2 bases from J, with 14 bases between. For the CDR3, the DNA is TGCGCCAGCAGCCAAGACACAGGGAGAAGTGCTGGAAACACCATATATTTT. Residues: CASSQDTGRSAGNTIYF.

A few counts support this clone. The chain combines TRBV6-5 with TRBJ2-1; 9 nucleotides match TRBD1. This CDR3 spans 15 amino acids. Germline V gives CDR1 MNHEY, CDR2 SVGAGI. V gave up 2 bases and J gave up 4 bases; unmatched junction bases: 3. CDR3 coding DNA: TGTGCCAGCAGTTACAGGGACAGGGTGTACAATGAGCAGTTCTTC. Translating it yields CASSYRDRVYNEQFF.

The J gene is TRBJ2-3, the V gene TRBV9, with 8 bases matching TRBD2. CDR1 is SGDLS, CDR2 YYNGEE, per germline. V was pared by 0 bases and J by 5 bases, with 5 bases of the junction left unmatched. This CDR3 is 15 amino acids long. The CDR3 DNA is TGTGCCAGCAGCGTAGCTATCGGGGGGGTAGATACGCAGTATTTT. It codes for CASSVAIGGVDTQYF.

The chain has TRBV9 and TRBJ2-1; 8 bases fit TRBD2. Germline loops: CDR1 SGDLS, CDR2 YYNGEE. The CDR3 loop spans 16 amino acids. The junction had 6 bases not matched to a gene; V was cut back by 0 bases and J by 4 bases. The CDR3 DNA reads as TGTGCCAGCAGCGTAGGTCCAGCGGGGGATTACAATGAGCAGTTCTTC. Translation gives CASSVGPAGDYNEQFF.

The V gene is TRBV7-2, the J gene TRBJ2-7; D is perhaps TRBD2 (6 bases). This CDR3 region has 15 residues. Germline V gene sequence: CDR1 SGHTA, CDR2 FQGNSA. V lost 0 bases and J lost 6, with 15 bases in between. The CDR3 loop reads CASSLAGGGRGEQYF. As DNA, the CDR3 is TGTGCCAGCAGCTTAGCGGGAGGTGGAAGGGGCGAGCAGTACTTC.

This sequence joins TRBV7-9 and TRBJ1-2; 9 bases match TRBD1. Germline trimming cut 5 bases from V and 5 bases from J; bases unmatched to any gene: 6. Germline V gives CDR1 SEHNR, CDR2 FQNEAQ (reference sequence). The CDR3 is made up of 14 amino acids. The CDR3 DNA reads as TGTGCCAGCAGCACGGGACAGGGCCCATATGGCTACACCTTC. Amino acid sequence: CASSTGQGPYGYTF.

This sequence joins TRBV24-1 and TRBJ2-3, with 7 positions matching TRBD1. Trimming removed 1 base from V and 6 bases from J; junction bases left unmatched: 12. The CDR3 sequence is 17 residues long. Germline CDR1 reads KGHDR; CDR2 reads SFDVKD. The CDR3 DNA reads as TGTGCCACCAGTGATTTCCCCCTGACAGGGCAATTTGATACGCAGTATTTT. Its translation: CATSDFPLTGQFDTQYF.

V usage is TRBV6-5 and J usage is TRBJ1-2; no clear D gene. Trimming pared 7 bases from V and 5 bases from J, leaving 17 bases between. Germline V CDR1 and CDR2: MNHEY, SVGAGI. This CDR3 spans 14 amino acids. Written as DNA, the CDR3 is TGTGCCAGCACCCCCAGATTGGGCCTATATGGCTACACCTTC. Encoded protein: CASTPRLGLYGYTF.

This clone has a handful of counts. The chain is built from TRBV5-1 and TRBJ2-2, with 10 bases identical to TRBD1. J gave up 6 bases and V 4 bases, and 9 bases lay outside the gene matches. Germline V gene lookup returns CDR1 SGHRS and CDR2 YFSETQ. CDR3 length: 16 amino acids. CDR3 coding DNA: TGCGCCAGCAGCACGACAGGGGGCGCGGGCGCCGGGGAGCTGTTTTTT. It encodes CASSTTGGAGAGELFF.

V is TRBV5-1 and J is TRBJ2-3; 11 bases line up with TRBD2. CDR1 SGHRS and CDR2 YFSETQ come from the germline V gene. CDR3 length equals 16 residues. J lost 0 bases, V lost 4 bases, and 4 bases had no gene match. CDR3 sequence reads: CASSRGLAESTDTQYF. CDR3 sequence (DNA): TGCGCCAGCAGCAGGGGACTAGCGGAAAGCACAGATACGCAGTATTTT.

The V and J genes are TRBV5-1 and TRBJ2-2; 11 bases align to TRBD2. V was pared by 1 base and J by 7 bases, with 6 bases of the junction left unmatched. The CDR3 extends over 16 amino acids. Germline lookup yields CDR1 SGHRS and CDR2 YFSETQ. This CDR3 reads CASSLTSGGVSGELFF. CDR3 bases: TGCGCCAGCAGCTTGACTAGCGGGGGTGTGAGCGGGGAGCTGTTTTTT.

This rearrangement joins TRBV19 to TRBJ2-5; the D gene is possibly TRBD2 (5 bases). The germline gives CDR1 LNHDA, CDR2 SQIVND (reference sequence). The CDR3 is 15 amino acids. Trimming took off 0 bases at V and 7 bases at J, with 15 bases between the two ends. The CDR3 sequence is CASSIDIGRRATQYF. DNA of the CDR3: TGTGCCAGTAGTATAGATATCGGGCGGCGGGCGACCCAGTACTTC. Variable domain in full (rest from reference TRBV19 and TRBJ2-5): DGGITQSPKYLFRKEGQNVTLSCEQNLNHDAMYWYRQDPGQGLRLIYYSQIVNDFQKGDIAEGYSVSREKKESFPLTVTSAQKNPTAFYLCASSIDIGRRATQYFGPGTRLLVL.

This sequence joins TRBV6-2 or TRBV6-3 and TRBJ1-2, with 10 positions matching TRBD1. The CDR3 is 17 residues long. V was clipped by 0 bases and J by 2 bases; unmatched bases: 6. Germline-derived CDR1 and CDR2 are MNHEY and SVGEGT. The CDR3 sequence: CASSYSSTGGSNYGYTF. The CDR3 nucleotides are TGTGCCAGCAGTTACTCCTCGACAGGGGGCTCGAACTATGGCTACACCTTC.

V is TRBV4-1 and J is TRBJ1-4, with 8 bases lining up with TRBD1. This CDR3 spans 16 amino acids. V gave up 3 bases and J gave up 12 bases; unmatched junction bases: 15. Germline V gives CDR1 MGHRA, CDR2 YSYEKL. The CDR3 here is CASSQGHGTGTGELFF. In nucleotides, the CDR3 is TGCGCCAGCAGCCAGGGACACGGGACAGGCACTGGGGAACTGTTTTTT.

The V and J genes are TRBV30 and TRBJ1-2, with D maybe TRBD1 (6 bases). Trimming took off 5 bases at V and 4 bases at J, with 11 bases between the two ends. Germline V lookup: CDR1 GTSNPN, CDR2 SVGIG (reference sequence). The CDR3 is 12 amino acids. The CDR3 DNA reads as TGTGCCTGGCACAGGGTCATCTATGGCTACACCTTC. Translated, it gives CAWHRVIYGYTF.

The chain carries TRBV30 and TRBJ1-2; TRBD1 agrees at 7 bases. V was pared by 4 bases and J by 4 bases, with 18 bases of the junction left unmatched. Germline values: CDR1 GTSNPN, CDR2 SVGIG (reference sequence). The CDR3 covers 17 residues. In DNA form, the CDR3 reads TGTGCCTGGAACTGGCGGGGCAGACAGGGATCTTCCTATGGCTACACCTTC. Translation: CAWNWRGRQGSSYGYTF.

This chain joins TRBV19 and TRBJ2-7, with TRBD1 matching over 9 bases. The germline V gene encodes CDR1 LNHDA and CDR2 SQIVND (reference sequence). This CDR3 has 16 amino acids. Trimming cost V 5 bases and J 1 base; bases outside gene matches: 9. The CDR3 loop reads CASSDPSGTGSYEQYF. The CDR3 region has the DNA TGTGCCAGTAGTGACCCCTCCGGGACAGGGTCCTACGAGCAGTACTTC. Using reference TRBV19 and TRBJ2-7 for the parts outside the CDR3, the full variable domain is DGGITQSPKYLFRKEGQNVTLSCEQNLNHDAMYWYRQDPGQGLRLIYYSQIVNDFQKGDIAEGYSVSREKKESFPLTVTSAQKNPTAFYLCASSDPSGTGSYEQYFGPGTRLTVT.

This chain joins TRBV19 and TRBJ1-2; D may be TRBD1 (5 bases). CDR1 and CDR2 from the germline V gene are LNHDA and SQIVND (reference sequence). Trimming removed 3 bases from V and 0 bases from J, with 11 bases in between. This CDR3 spans 15 amino acids. CDR3 protein: CASSIRQGANYGYTF. The CDR3 region has the DNA TGTGCCAGTAGTATTCGGCAGGGCGCTAACTATGGCTACACCTTC.